This note documents a single T cell receptor beta chain sequence. The data derive from a study of cytomegalovirus exposure and HLA in healthy donors. Germline CDR1 SGHAT, CDR2 FQDESV (reference sequence). This CDR3 region has 13 residues. The V and J ends lost 1 base and 4 bases, in that order; junction bases with no gene match: 0. PCR was performed using 60 Vbeta and 13 Jbeta primers. Only in-frame clones appear in the TCRdb table, and some are missing; sequencing was by immunoSEQ multiplex PCR. The sample has a few hundred thousand clones, approximately 83% seen once. Sequencing was carried out using PBMCs. This chain uses TRBV11-1 with TRBJ1-1, with 7 positions matching TRBD1. The TCR was taken from a woman aged 50 to 60 in good health and CMV-seropositive. CDR3 sequence: CASSLDRGTEAFF. The CDR3, as DNA: TGTGCCAGCAGCTTAGACAGGGGCACTGAAGCTTTCTTT. Looking up the rest from reference TRBV11-1 and TRBJ1-1 gives the full variable domain: EAEVAQSPRYKITEKSQAVAFWCDPISGHATLYWYRQILGQGPELLVQFQDESVVDDSQLPKDRFSAERLKGVDSTLKIQPAELGDSAMYLCASSLDRGTEAFFGQGTRLTVV.